The 20 T cell receptor beta chains reported below all come from one sample, sequenced in a study of T cell repertoires in cytomegalovirus infection. TCRdb called the reads again in MiXCR, with one record for every CDR3 protein. The sample has under 150,000 distinct CDR3 sequences, approximately 9.2% seen once; the top ten hold 10%. The sequenced material came from PBMCs. The receptors originated from a human donor in good health (CMV status not recorded). Some clones in this sample may be carry-over from other donors' samples.

The chain is built from TRBV20-1 and TRBJ2-7; 7 bases fit TRBD2. CDR1 is DFQATT, CDR2 SNEGSKA, per germline (reference sequence). The V gene end was trimmed by 4 bases and the J gene end by 0 bases; junction bases not matched to a gene: 3. CDR3 length: 13 amino acids. CDR3 in DNA: TGCAGTGCTATCCGGGACTACTCCTACGAGCAGTACTTC. This encodes CSAIRDYSYEQYF.

The chain couples TRBV2 to TRBJ2-2; 8 positions match TRBD1. Germline V lookup: CDR1 SNHLY, CDR2 FYNNEI. CDR3 size: 15 residues. V lost 6 bases to trimming and J lost 8 bases; unmatched junction nucleotides: 11. The CDR3 DNA follows: TGTGCCAGCAGCCGGGCCAGGGGGCGTCCGGGGGAGCTGTTTTTT. This codes for CASSRARGRPGELFF.

This clonotype was observed a few times. The V and J genes are TRBV19 and TRBJ2-2; 7 bases fit TRBD1. CDR1 is LNHDA and CDR2 is SQIVND in the germline V gene (reference sequence). V was pared by 1 base and J by 8 bases, with 7 bases of the junction left unmatched. The length of the CDR3 is 15 residues. The CDR3 reads CASSIADRVLGELFF. Here the CDR3 DNA reads TGTGCCAGTAGTATAGCCGACAGGGTTTTAGGGGAGCTGTTTTTT.

Ten or more counts support this clonotype. V usage is TRBV6-6 and J usage is TRBJ1-4; D ambiguous. This CDR3 is built from 14 residues. V dropped 7 bases and J dropped 10 bases, with 19 bases sitting between them. Per germline, CDR1 MNHNY and CDR2 SVGAGI (reference sequence). DNA for the CDR3: TGTGCCAGCACCGACGGACCCTACCTCGGAAAACTGTTTTTT. This gives the protein CASTDGPYLGKLFF.

This clonotype was counted ten times or more. This sequence joins TRBV19 and TRBJ2-5; D perhaps matches TRBD1 (6 bases). The CDR3 has 13 residues. The germline V and J ends were trimmed by 9 bases and 2 bases, with 13 bases remaining between them. Per germline, CDR1 LNHDA and CDR2 SQIVND (reference sequence). The CDR3 sequence: CASSTGPQETQYF. CDR3 in DNA: TGTGCCAGCTCGACAGGACCTCAAGAGACCCAGTACTTC.

This clonotype was seen at least ten times. The genes are TRBV12-3 or TRBV12-4 and TRBJ1-1; D unclear. The V and J ends lost 6 bases and 7 bases respectively, with 12 bases between them. This CDR3 region has 12 residues. The CDR3 region has the DNA TGTGCCAGCAGATCCTTGGCGGTTGAAGCTTTCTTT. It encodes CASRSLAVEAFF.

The chain employs TRBV9 and TRBJ1-1, with TRBD1 as a possible D gene (5 bases). The germline gives CDR1 SGDLS, CDR2 YYNGEE. Between the trimmed V and J ends, which lost 4 bases and 2 bases, there was a span of 9 bases. This CDR3 comprises 13 residues. DNA of the CDR3: TGTGCCAGCAGCACAGGACAAAACACTGAAGCTTTCTTT. Residues: CASSTGQNTEAFF.

This clonotype was found many times. The V call is TRBV18, the J call TRBJ2-1, with 8 nucleotides matching TRBD2. The V and J ends lost 4 bases and 4 bases, in that order; junction bases with no gene match: 6. The germline CDR1 and CDR2 sequences are KGHSH and LQKENI. CDR3 length: 15 amino acids. The CDR3 DNA reads as TGTGCCAGCTCACGGCCGGGACTAGGGTACAATGAGCAGTTCTTC. This sequence encodes CASSRPGLGYNEQFF.

The chain combines TRBV20-1 with TRBJ2-3; 10 bases line up with TRBD2. The CDR3 contains 13 residues. CDR1 is DFQATT and CDR2 is SNEGSKA in the germline V gene (reference sequence). The CDR3 here is CSLPLAGPDTQYF. CDR3 bases: TGCAGCCTCCCACTAGCGGGACCAGATACGCAGTATTTT.

This clonotype was recorded at least ten times. The CDR3 sequence: CASSLPRDRAGNTIYF. CDR3 sequence (DNA): TGTGCCAGCAGTTTGCCCAGGGACCGGGCTGGAAACACCATATATTTT. The gene calls are TRBV12-3 or TRBV12-4 and TRBJ1-3, with a possible D match to TRBD1 (5 bases). This CDR3 has 16 residues. Trimming pared 3 bases from V and 2 bases from J, leaving 14 bases between.

The table lists this clonotype with many counts. The chain links TRBV2 to TRBJ1-2; TRBD1 agrees at 9 bases. CDR3 length: 15 amino acids. V was clipped by 4 bases and J by 6 bases; unmatched bases: 9. Germline CDR1 is SNHLY and CDR2 is FYNNEI. CDR3 bases: TGTGCCAGCAGTGTTTCTGGGACAGGGACAAATGGCTACACCTTC. Translation gives CASSVSGTGTNGYTF.

This clonotype appeared many times. This sequence joins TRBV28 and TRBJ2-6; 8 nucleotides line up with TRBD1. This CDR3 is built from 16 residues. CDR1 is MDHEN, CDR2 SYDVKM, per germline. Trimming removed 3 bases from V and 2 bases from J; junction bases left unmatched: 3. The CDR3 is CASSLLQGAGANVLTF. CDR3 bases: TGTGCCAGCAGTTTGTTACAGGGGGCTGGGGCCAACGTCCTGACTTTC.

This clonotype was counted ten times or more. This chain uses TRBV20-1 with TRBJ2-7; D is unclear. This CDR3 has 13 amino acids. V was cut by 1 base and J by 1 base, with 8 bases left in between. Per the germline V gene, CDR1 is DFQATT and CDR2 is SNEGSKA (reference sequence). CDR3 sequence (DNA): TGCAGTGCTAGAGCGGAGAGTTCCTACGAGCAGTACTTC. Its translation is CSARAESSYEQYF.

This clonotype was observed many times. J is TRBJ1-5 and V is TRBV7-2; D remains unclear. V lost 2 bases and J lost 0, with 20 bases in between. CDR1 is SGHTA, CDR2 FQGNSA, per germline. CDR3 length: 19 amino acids. DNA of the CDR3: TGTGCCAGCAGCTTACGCGGCCCAGGAGGAACCTATAGCAATCAGCCCCAGCATTTT. Its translation: CASSLRGPGGTYSNQPQHF. The whole variable domain, filled in from reference TRBV7-2 and TRBJ1-5, reads GAGVSQSPSNKVTEKGKDVELRCDPISGHTALYWYRQSLGQGLEFLIYFQGNSAPDKSGLPSDRFSAERTGGSVSTLTIQRTQQEDSAVYLCASSLRGPGGTYSNQPQHFGDGTRLSIL.

Ten or more counts support this clonotype. The chain couples TRBV6-5 to TRBJ2-5; D not certain. The germline gives CDR1 MNHEY, CDR2 SVGAGI. Trimming shortened V by 2 bases and J by 5 bases, and 9 bases separated the two germline ends. The CDR3 is made up of 13 amino acids. The CDR3 is CASSYTGRETQYF. DNA for the CDR3: TGTGCCAGCAGTTACACCGGAAGGGAGACCCAGTACTTC.

This clonotype appeared many times. The chain employs TRBV7-2 and TRBJ2-7, with D perhaps matching TRBD2 (5 bases). The length of the CDR3 is 14 residues. Germline lookup yields CDR1 SGHTA and CDR2 FQGNSA. V was shortened by 5 bases and J by 2 bases, with 13 bases between the two germline ends. The CDR3 bases are TGTGCCAGCAGCCCCCAGCGGTGGGCCTACGAGCAGTACTTC. Translation gives CASSPQRWAYEQYF.

The rearrangement uses TRBV20-1 and TRBJ2-2; perhaps D is TRBD1 or TRBD2 (6 bases each). Per germline, CDR1 DFQATT and CDR2 SNEGSKA (reference sequence). Trimming removed 3 bases at V and 2 bases at J, with 10 bases between. This CDR3 is 14 amino acids long. The DNA of the CDR3 is TGCAGTGCTAGCCTCGGGGGCAACACCGGGGAGCTGTTTTTT. This codes for CSASLGGNTGELFF.

This clonotype has just a few counts. The V call is TRBV19, the J call TRBJ1-2; TRBD1 aligns across 8 bases. Germline V gene data show CDR1 as LNHDA and CDR2 as SQIVND (reference sequence). The CDR3 runs to 15 residues. V lost 6 bases and J lost 4; bases outside the gene matches: 10. The chain's CDR3 is CASSPGQAPTYGYTF. The CDR3 coding sequence is TGTGCCAGTAGCCCGGGACAGGCGCCGACCTATGGCTACACCTTC. Together with reference TRBV19 and TRBJ1-2, the CDR3 gives the full variable domain: DGGITQSPKYLFRKEGQNVTLSCEQNLNHDAMYWYRQDPGQGLRLIYYSQIVNDFQKGDIAEGYSVSREKKESFPLTVTSAQKNPTAFYLCASSPGQAPTYGYTFGSGTRLTVV.

In its sample, this clonotype was seen many times. This chain joins TRBV28 and TRBJ1-1, with D perhaps matching TRBD1 (6 bases). Germline CDR1 is MDHEN and CDR2 is SYDVKM. The CDR3 contains 16 residues. V lost 3 bases and J lost 4, with 18 bases in between. This chain's CDR3 is CASSFGGGGSGTEAFF. As DNA, the CDR3 is TGTGCCAGCAGTTTTGGCGGGGGCGGGTCGGGCACTGAAGCTTTCTTT.

This clonotype showed up many times. This rearrangement joins TRBV7-2 to TRBJ1-5; 8 bases are a match to TRBD1. Germline V gene sequence: CDR1 SGHTA, CDR2 FQGNSA. Germline trimming cut 6 bases from V and 7 bases from J; bases unmatched to any gene: 8. The CDR3 has 14 amino acids. The CDR3 sequence is CASRPRTGHQPQHF. The CDR3 coding sequence is TGTGCCAGCAGACCCCGGACAGGGCACCAGCCCCAGCATTTT.